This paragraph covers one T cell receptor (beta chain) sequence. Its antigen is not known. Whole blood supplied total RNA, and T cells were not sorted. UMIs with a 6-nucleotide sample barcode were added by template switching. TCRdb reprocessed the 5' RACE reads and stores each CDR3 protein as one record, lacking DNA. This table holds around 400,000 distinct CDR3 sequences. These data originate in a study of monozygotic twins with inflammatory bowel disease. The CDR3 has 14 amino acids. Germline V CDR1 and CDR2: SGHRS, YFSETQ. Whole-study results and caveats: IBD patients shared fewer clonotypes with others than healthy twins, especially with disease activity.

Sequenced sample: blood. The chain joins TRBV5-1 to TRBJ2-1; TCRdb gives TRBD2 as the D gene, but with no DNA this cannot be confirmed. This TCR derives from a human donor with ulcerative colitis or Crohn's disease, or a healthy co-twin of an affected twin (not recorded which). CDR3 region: CASSLRQGGHEQFF.